This TCR beta chain was sequenced during a study of shared clonotypes between healthy human individuals. This CDR3 contains 17 residues. CDR1 SGHRS and CDR2 YFSETQ come from the germline V gene. Trimming took off 6 bases at V and 4 bases at J, with 25 bases between the two ends. Measured with immunoSEQ multiplex PCR; TCRdb has only the in-frame clones, and not every one. The sample yields 650,000 to 700,000 clones, 90% seen once. The clonotype originates from a man younger than 35 in good health. Some clones in this sample may be carry-over from other donors' samples. The specimen was memory CD8+ T cells from PBMCs. The subset was: CD45RO+ cells pooled with CCR7-negative TemRA cells. The V gene is TRBV5-1, the J gene TRBJ2-5, with a possible D match to TRBD2 (6 bases). Here the CDR3 DNA reads TGCGCCAGCACCCTGGTTAGCGGAGGAACGCCCGGAGAGACCCAGTACTTC. Residues: CASTLVSGGTPGETQYF.